One sample yielded the 16 T cell receptor beta chains listed below, sequenced in a study of blood T cells in healthy people across ages. With a J-beta primer mix and a sample-barcoded 5' primer, a second PCR ran roughly 7 to 11 cycles. TCRdb itself ran the 5' RACE reads through MiXCR, one entry per CDR3 protein. The sample carries just under 900,000 distinct CDR3 sequences, more than 25% recorded once. Sequencing input: blood. These receptors were collected from a woman aged 80 or older in good health.

This clonotype was counted many times. The J gene is TRBJ2-5, the V gene TRBV29-1; D may be TRBD1 (6 bases). Looked up from germline, CDR1 is SQVTM and CDR2 is ANQGSEA. The CDR3 consists of 14 residues. The germline V and J ends were trimmed by 3 bases and 2 bases, with 13 bases remaining between them. The CDR3 spells CSVDPRGLQETQYF. CDR3 nucleotides: TGCAGCGTTGACCCCAGGGGATTACAAGAGACCCAGTACTTC.

This clonotype occurred once. The V and J genes are TRBV6-2 or TRBV6-3 and TRBJ2-5, with 13 bases matching TRBD2. Gene TRBJ2-7 matches the end of the DNA better, so the J call may be wrong. The CDR3 runs 18 residues. Germline V gene lookup returns CDR1 MNHEY and CDR2 SVGEGT. DNA of the CDR3: TGTGCCAGCAGTTACTCCGGGACTAGCGGGATCCTCTCCTACGAGCAGTACTTC. Protein sequence: CASSYSGTSGILSYEQYF.

About this clonotype itself: A single base separates this from a much larger clone, so it may be a read error. V and J are TRBV2 and TRBJ2-3; D is unclear. Trimming pared 5 bases from V and 2 bases from J, leaving 11 bases between. The CDR3 runs 14 residues. Germline V gene lookup returns CDR1 SNHLY and CDR2 FYNNEI. The CDR3 bases are TGTGCCAGCAGTAGCCAGATTTACACAGATACGCAGTATTTT. As protein: CASSSQIYTDTQYF.

This clonotype was detected many times. CDR3 sequence: CASSPGQGPNEQFF. CDR3 DNA: TGTGCCAGCAGTCCGGGACAGGGACCCAATGAGCAGTTCTTC. The chain is built from TRBV6-2 or TRBV6-3 and TRBJ2-1; 9 bases are a match to TRBD1. The junction had 5 bases not matched to a gene; V was cut back by 5 bases and J by 6 bases. CDR3 size: 14 residues. Germline assignment: CDR1 MNHEY and CDR2 SVGEGT.

The chain employs TRBV12-3 or TRBV12-4 and TRBJ1-5; 7 nucleotides align to TRBD1. After removal of 5 bases from V and 7 bases from J, the junction contained 5 bases not matched to a gene. The CDR3 runs 13 residues. CDR3 amino acids: CASSTGDLQPQHF. In DNA, the CDR3 is TGTGCCAGCAGTACAGGGGATCTGCAGCCCCAGCATTTT.

This clonotype was counted many times. The rearrangement joins TRBV9 to TRBJ2-5; D possibly corresponds to TRBD2 (5 bases). The CDR3 spans 14 residues. Germline CDR1 and CDR2: SGDLS and YYNGEE. Trimming cost V 0 bases and J 4 bases, with 10 bases left between them. The CDR3 bases are TGTGCCAGCAGCGTAGTAAGCGGATTAGAGACCCAGTACTTC. Encoded protein: CASSVVSGLETQYF.

This clonotype was counted at least ten times. This CDR3 is CSVEESGTGGYGYTF. The CDR3 nucleotides are TGCAGCGTTGAAGAGTCCGGGACAGGGGGATATGGCTACACCTTC. The rearrangement links TRBV29-1 to TRBJ1-2, with 11 nucleotides matching TRBD1. J gave up 5 bases and V 0 bases, and 5 bases lay outside the gene matches. The germline V gene has CDR1 SQVTM and CDR2 ANQGSEA. The CDR3 length is 15 residues.

The gene calls are TRBV6-2 or TRBV6-3 and TRBJ1-2; a possible D gene is TRBD1 (6 bases). Per germline, CDR1 MNHEY and CDR2 SVGEGT. The V end lost 6 bases, the J end lost 4 bases, and 9 bases lay between the germline ends. The CDR3 spans 12 residues. The DNA of the CDR3 is TGTGCCAGCAGAGGGACATTCTATGGCTACACCTTC. Residues: CASRGTFYGYTF.

Comment on this clonotype: A much larger clone differs by one base, so this may be a read error. This rearrangement joins TRBV29-1 to TRBJ2-3; D is perhaps TRBD1 (8 bases). Trimming pared 4 bases from V and 7 bases from J, leaving 30 bases between. The CDR3 is made up of 18 amino acids. Germline assignment: CDR1 SQVTM and CDR2 ANQGSEA. In nucleotides, the CDR3 is TGCAGCGTTGTGGGGGGGGCTTTTTCCGGACAGGGAAGGAATACGCAGTATTTT. Protein: CSVVGGAFSGQGRNTQYF.

Notes on this clonotype: Sequence at one end of the junction differs from germline and may be a read error. The chain combines TRBV7-7 with TRBJ1-2; D is unclear. Germline assignment: CDR1 SSHAT and CDR2 FNYEAQ (reference sequence). The CDR3 is 16 residues long. CDR3 bases: TGTGCTAGCAGCTCGAAGGCCCTCCAACGTGACTATGGCTACACCTTC. Encoded protein: CASSSKALQRDYGYTF.

This clonotype occurred once. One base away lies a much larger clone, so this may be a sequencing read error. The rearrangement joins TRBV20-1 to TRBJ2-5; weak D call: TRBD1 (5 bases). Germline values: CDR1 DFQATT, CDR2 SNEGSKA (reference sequence). CDR3 length: 14 amino acids. Trimming removed 0 bases at V and 11 bases at J, with 19 bases between. The CDR3 DNA reads TGCAGTGCTAGAGATCGGGCAGGGTTATACGGGCAGTACTTC. It codes for CSARDRAGLYGQYF.

As concerns this clonotype: The junction shows a germline mismatch at one end, possibly a read error. The chain combines TRBV7-2 with TRBJ2-1, with a possible D match to TRBD2 (5 bases). The CDR3 is 16 amino acids. Germline CDR1 reads SGHTA; CDR2 reads FQGNSA. CDR3 coding DNA: TGTGCCAGCAGCCCGTTTGGTTCCAGCTCCTACAATGAGCGGTACTTC. Translation gives CASSPFGSSSYNERYF.

As for this clonotype: This sequence may be a read error, since a much larger clone differs from it by one base. The gene calls are TRBV4-3 and TRBJ1-4; the match to TRBD1 covers 7 bases. The junction had 8 bases not matched to a gene; V was cut back by 1 base and J by 6 bases. The CDR3 loop spans 16 amino acids. In germline, CDR1 is LGHNA, CDR2 YSLEER. The CDR3 protein is CASSQVRQGSDEKLFF. CDR3 in DNA: TGCGCCAGCAGCCAAGTCCGACAGGGTTCTGATGAAAAACTGTTTTTT.

This clonotype has ten or more counts. This sequence joins TRBV29-1 and TRBJ2-5; TRBD2 is a possible D gene (7 bases). This CDR3 is built from 12 residues. CDR1 is SQVTM, CDR2 ANQGSEA, per germline. The ends were cut back, 3 bases at V and 4 bases at J, with 9 bases in the middle. The CDR3 DNA sequence: TGCAGCGTTGAGAGGGGGGGAGAGACCCAGTACTTC. This codes for CSVERGGETQYF. The whole variable domain, filled in from reference TRBV29-1 and TRBJ2-5, reads SAVISQKPSRDICQRGTSLTIQCQVDSQVTMMFWYRQQPGQSLTLIATANQGSEATYESGFVIDKFPISRPNLTFSTLTVSNMSPEDSSIYLCSVERGGETQYFGPGTRLLVL.

This clonotype came up a few times. The CDR3 sequence is CASSPRTLGMNYGYTF. The DNA of the CDR3 is TGTGCCAGCTCACCAAGAACCCTGGGGATGAACTATGGCTACACCTTC. V is TRBV18 and J is TRBJ1-2; D is ambiguous. This CDR3 has 16 residues. The germline V and J ends were trimmed by 2 bases and 2 bases, with 15 bases remaining between them. Germline V gives CDR1 KGHSH, CDR2 LQKENI.

The sample holds many counts of this clonotype. The rearrangement links TRBV20-1 to TRBJ2-5, with D maybe TRBD2 (5 bases). Germline V gene data show CDR1 as DFQATT and CDR2 as SNEGSKA (reference sequence). The germline V and J ends were trimmed by 1 base and 2 bases, with 23 bases remaining between them. This CDR3 is built from 18 residues. The CDR3 sequence is CSARAPAPAVEGQETQYF. CDR3 nucleotides: TGCAGTGCTAGAGCCCCCGCCCCGGCAGTAGAGGGACAAGAGACCCAGTACTTC.